A selection of T cell receptor beta chains follows, all from one sample in a study of cytomegalovirus exposure and HLA in healthy donors. Libraries were prepared by immunoSEQ multiplex PCR; TCRdb keeps only in-frame clonotypes and omits some of them. The table records some 120,000 clones, 79% of them present only once. Sequencing was carried out using PBMCs. The receptors derive from a woman aged 18-35 years in good health and CMV-seropositive. Each CDR3 is given with its conserved first and last residue. A D gene is named only where the DNA matches it firmly. A clone size is listed for some rows: how often the clone was seen (once, few, many), or a class if it is expanded.

D: NA; size: few; J: TRBJ1-2; V: TRBV5-4; DNA: TGTGCCAGCAGCCCACGGGACACCCGCCCCTATGGCTACACCTTC; CDR3: CASSPRDTRPYGYTF
D: NA; size: once; J: TRBJ2-2; V: TRBV6-6; DNA: TGTGCCAGCAATACGGAGGGAGGGAACACCGGGGAGCTGTTTTTT; CDR3: CASNTEGGNTGELFF
D: TRBD1; size: once; J: TRBJ1-1; V: TRBV30; DNA: TGTGCCTGGAGTTCTGGACAGGGGACATGGACTAGTGAAGCTTTCTTT; CDR3: CAWSSGQGTWTSEAFF
D: NA; size: NA; J: TRBJ2-7; V: TRBV5-1; DNA: TGCGCCAGCAGCCGCACTCGTACCTACGAGCAGTACTTC; CDR3: CASSRTRTYEQYF
D: TRBD2; size: NA; J: TRBJ2-7; V: TRBV10-2; DNA: TGCGCCAGCAGTGGGACTAGCGGCTTCTCCTACGAGCAGTACTTC; CDR3: CASSGTSGFSYEQYF
D: NA; size: NA; J: TRBJ1-3; V: TRBV9; DNA: TGTGCCAGCAGCCCCAGGGTCCCTAGCTCTGGAAACACCATATATTTT; CDR3: CASSPRVPSSGNTIYF
D: NA; size: NA; J: TRBJ1-2; V: TRBV29-1; DNA: TGCAGCGTGGGGGGGAACCCCTCCTATGGCTACACCTTC; CDR3: CSVGGNPSYGYTF
D: TRBD2; size: NA; J: TRBJ2-1; V: TRBV9; DNA: TGTGCCAGCAGCGTAAGTAGCGGGAGCTACAATGAGCAGTTCTTC; CDR3: CASSVSSGSYNEQFF
D: NA; size: NA; J: TRBJ1-5; V: TRBV25-1; DNA: TGTGCCAGCAGCGGCCAGGGTAAGGGGGATCAGCCCCAGCATTTT; CDR3: CASSGQGKGDQPQHF
D: NA; size: NA; J: TRBJ2-7; V: TRBV2; DNA: TGTGCCAGCAGTGAAAGCCGCGGGGGCGAGCAGTCCTTC; CDR3: CASSESRGGEQSF
D: NA; size: few; J: TRBJ1-1; V: TRBV19; DNA: TGTGCCAGTAGTTTCACATCGAACACTGAAGCTTTCTTT; CDR3: CASSFTSNTEAFF